These T cell receptor beta chains were read from a single sample in a study of Ad26.COV2.S vaccination and SARS-CoV-2 variants. TCRdb keeps only in-frame clones here, not all; method: immunoSEQ multiplex PCR. The sample has 250,000 to 300,000 clones; more than 75% are singletons. This material consisted of peripheral blood, taken in a trial of Ad26.COV2.S vaccine versus placebo. These TCRs come from a person aged 18-65 years who received the Ad26.COV2.S COVID-19 vaccine or a placebo. Both conserved end residues are part of each CDR3. The D gene is left open where the match is weak. Where a row states a size, it is once, few, many or the class of an expanded clone; other rows omit it.

>TRBJ2-5|-|TRBV7-6|-
TGTGCCAGCAGCTTATACGAAAGAGAGACCCAGTACTTC
CASSLYERETQYF
>TRBJ2-5|-|TRBV7-9|-
TGTGCCAGCAGTCAGGCGGCGTATCAAGAGACCCAGTACTTC
CASSQAAYQETQYF
>TRBJ2-5|-|TRBV15|TRBD1
TGTGCCACCAGCAGAGATGGGCCAGGGGGCCAAGAGACCCAGTACTTC
CATSRDGPGGQETQYF
>TRBJ1-2|-|TRBV7-9|-
TGTGCCAGCAGCTTCTCAGGTGCTAACTATGGCTACACCTTC
CASSFSGANYGYTF
>TRBJ1-1|-|TRBV7-9|-
TGTGCCAGCAGCTTGATGAGTCAAAACACTGAAGCTTTCTTT
CASSLMSQNTEAFF
>TRBJ1-5|-|TRBV7-2|TRBD1
TGTGCCAGCACCCCAGGGTCAGGGGGCGGTCAGCCCCAGCATTTT
CASTPGSGGGQPQHF
>TRBJ1-2|-|TRBV9|-
TGTGCCAGCAGCGCAAGGGCCCCGACGGCGTTAGGGAGCTATGGCTACACCTTC
CASSARAPTALGSYGYTF
>TRBJ2-7|-|TRBV30|-
TGTGCCTGGGATAGGGGCGCGACCTACGAGCAGTACTTC
CAWDRGATYEQYF
>TRBJ2-7|once|TRBV28|TRBD1
TGTGCCAGCATGGGACAGGGTCTCTCCTACGAGCAGTACTTC
CASMGQGLSYEQYF
>TRBJ2-7|few|TRBV7-9|TRBD2
TGTGCCAGCAGCTCATTAGCGGGAGGGTTCCCCTACGAGCAGTACTTC
CASSSLAGGFPYEQYF
>TRBJ1-3|-|TRBV30|TRBD1
TGTGCCTGGAGTAAAGGACAGGGCGCCACCTCTGGAAACACCATATATTTT
CAWSKGQGATSGNTIYF
>TRBJ1-5|-|TRBV9|-
TGTGCCAGCAGCGTAGGACTCGGCAATCAGCCCCAGCATTTT
CASSVGLGNQPQHF
>TRBJ1-2|-|TRBV7-2|TRBD1
TGTGCCAGCAGCGAGGACAGGACTAACTATGGCTACACCTTC
CASSEDRTNYGYTF
>TRBJ1-3|-|TRBV7-9|-
TGTGCCAGCAGCTCCACAGGCGGGGCTTCTGGAAACACCATATATTTT
CASSSTGGASGNTIYF
>TRBJ2-6|-|TRBV27|-
TGTGCCAGCAGTTTATCTCCCGGGTCAGGGGAATCTGGGGCCAACGTCCTGACTTTC
CASSLSPGSGESGANVLTF
>TRBJ2-3|-|TRBV24-1|TRBD1
TGTGCCACCAGTCCATCAATCGGTCCCGGGACAGGGGGCGGTCAGTCAGATACGCAGTATTTT
CATSPSIGPGTGGGQSDTQYF
>TRBJ1-5|-|TRBV5-8|-
TGTGCCAGCAGCGTCTGGCAGGGGATCTTTCAGCCCCAGCATTTT
CASSVWQGIFQPQHF
>TRBJ2-7|once|TRBV4-1|-
TGCGCCAGCAGCCCCCCGAACCAGCTTAGCGAGCAGTACTTC
CASSPPNQLSEQYF
>TRBJ2-5|-|TRBV5-4|TRBD2
TGTGCCAGCAGCCTGGGGACTAGCGTTGGGGAGACCCAGTACTTC
CASSLGTSVGETQYF
>TRBJ1-1|-|TRBV5-6|TRBD1
TGTGCCAGCAGCTCGCGGGACAGAGACACTGAAGCTTTCTTT
CASSSRDRDTEAFF
>TRBJ1-4|-|TRBV7-8|-
TGTGCCAGCAGCTTAGTCTGGACTAATGAAAAACTGTTTTTT
CASSLVWTNEKLFF
>TRBJ2-1|-|TRBV2|TRBD2
TGTGCCAGCCGAGTTAGCGGGGCCAATGAGCAGTTCTTC
CASRVSGANEQFF
>TRBJ2-3|-|TRBV5-6|-
TGTGCCAGCAGCTTGGAGGTCGGGGGAAGCACAGATACGCAGTATTTT
CASSLEVGGSTDTQYF
>TRBJ1-2|few|TRBV3-1/TRBV3-2|-
TGTGCCAGCAGCCAAGATAAGTTTTCGGGGACCGTCCCATCCTTAACTATGGGCTACACCTTC
CASSQDKFSGTVPSLTMGYTF
>TRBJ2-1|-|TRBV10-3|TRBD2
TGTGCCATCAGTGATCGGGGAGGGTACAATGAGCAGTTCTTC
CAISDRGGYNEQFF
>TRBJ2-1|-|TRBV29-1|-
TGCAGCGTTGCGGAGGTAGGGACGCGTGAGCAGTTCTTC
CSVAEVGTREQFF
>TRBJ2-2|-|TRBV19|-
TGTGCCAGTAGGGACTTCTTGAACACCGGGGAGCTGTTTTTT
CASRDFLNTGELFF
>TRBJ1-4|-|TRBV6-5|-
TGTGCCAGCAGTTATCTGGGTGAAAAACTGTTTTTT
CASSYLGEKLFF
>TRBJ1-1|-|TRBV12-3/TRBV12-4|TRBD1
TGTGCCAGCAGCCGGGACAGGGCCACTGAAGCTTTCTTT
CASSRDRATEAFF
>TRBJ2-1|-|TRBV4-3|-
TGCGCCAGCAGCCAAGTAGGCTACTACAATGAGCAGTTCTTC
CASSQVGYYNEQFF
>TRBJ1-2|-|TRBV5-4|-
TGTGCCAGCAGCTCCACAGGGTACTATGGCTACACCTTC
CASSSTGYYGYTF
>TRBJ2-5|once|TRBV5-1|TRBD1
TGCGCCAGCAGCCCGGGGACAGGGTCGACTTGGGAGACCCAGTACTTC
CASSPGTGSTWETQYF
>TRBJ1-3|-|TRBV5-1|-
TGCGCCAGCAGCTTGGGAGGGCTTGGAAACACCATATATTTT
CASSLGGLGNTIYF
>TRBJ1-1|-|TRBV12-5|-
TGTGCTAGTGGTTTGCCACCGGGACACTCGAACACTGAAGCTTTCTTT
CASGLPPGHSNTEAFF
>TRBJ2-3|-|TRBV12-5|-
TGTGCTAGTGGTTCGCACGGGGGCCTCACAGATACGCAGTATTTT
CASGSHGGLTDTQYF
>TRBJ2-5|-|TRBV30|TRBD2
TGTGCCTGGAGCTATTCACTAGCGGGAGGTCCAGAGACCCAGTACTTC
CAWSYSLAGGPETQYF
>TRBJ2-7|once|TRBV11-2|-
TGTGCCAGCAGCTTACCAGGCTACGAGCAGTACTTC
CASSLPGYEQYF
>TRBJ1-1|-|TRBV5-6|TRBD1
TGTGCCAGCAGCTTCGGGACAGAAAGGGGCAACACTGAAGCTTTCTTT
CASSFGTERGNTEAFF
>TRBJ2-7|-|TRBV3-1/TRBV3-2|-
TGTGCCAGCAGCCCCCAGGGGCTAGTAACCTACGAGCAGTACTTC
CASSPQGLVTYEQYF
>TRBJ1-1|-|TRBV27|-
TGTGCCAGCAGTTTAGGGGGGGCGGGGGGCACTGAAGCTTTCTTT
CASSLGGAGGTEAFF
>TRBJ2-7|-|TRBV5-1|TRBD2
TGCGCCAGCAGTCTTGGGGGGGTTGGCGGAATGTACTTC
CASSLGGVGGMYF
>TRBJ2-5|-|TRBV19|TRBD1
TGTGCCAGTAGTGGTCCGGGACAGAAAGAGACCCAGTACTTC
CASSGPGQKETQYF
>TRBJ1-5|-|TRBV10-1|-
TGCGCCAGCAACGGGGGAGTCAATCAGCCCCAGCATTTT
CASNGGVNQPQHF
>TRBJ2-7|-|TRBV25-1|TRBD1
TGTGCCAGCAGTCCTCCGGGGGCAGGGGGCTACTACGAGCAGTACTTC
CASSPPGAGGYYEQYF
>TRBJ2-1|-|TRBV24-1|TRBD1
TGTGCCACCAGTGATGCTACGGCGGACAGGCTACACGAGCAGTTCTTC
CATSDATADRLHEQFF
>TRBJ1-1|-|TRBV6-4|TRBD1
TGTGCCAGCAGCCGGGACAGGGGCACTGAAGCTTTCTTT
CASSRDRGTEAFF
>TRBJ1-2|-|TRBV3-1/TRBV3-2|TRBD1
TGTGCCAGCAGTTACAGGGGGCAGAACTATGGCTACACCTTC
CASSYRGQNYGYTF
>TRBJ2-5|-|TRBV3-1/TRBV3-2|-
TGTGCCAGCAGCCAATGGGGCCCGGGGGAAGAGACCCAGTACTTC
CASSQWGPGEETQYF
>TRBJ2-3|-|TRBV7-9|TRBD2
TGTGCCAGCAGCCAACCTTCTAGCGGAACCACAGATACGCAGTATTTT
CASSQPSSGTTDTQYF
>TRBJ2-1|-|TRBV11-3|-
TGTGCCAGCAGCTTTACGGGGGCAACTTACAATGAGCAGTTCTTC
CASSFTGATYNEQFF